The entry that follows covers one T cell receptor (beta chain) sequence. Its antigen is as yet unknown. The protocol was immunoSEQ multiplex PCR, while the TCRdb copy is restricted to in-frame clones and leaves out a portion. Among about 160,000 clones listed, over 80% were seen once. Trimming removed 6 bases from V and 7 bases from J, with 4 bases in between. The CDR3 extends over 11 amino acids. The germline V gene encodes CDR1 ENHRY and CDR2 SYGVKD. This sample was taken from a study of T cell responses to AZD1222 COVID-19 vaccine. Study overall: Second-dose timings of about 4 or about 12 weeks were pooled. Overall study findings and caveats: Sampling captured repertoires only after the peak T cell response. Targeting of unmutated variant regions was reportedly seen in nearly half of spike-specific TCRs.

The chain uses TRBV10-3 and TRBJ1-6; D remains ambiguous. This sequence was found in an adult in good health. Sequencing used peripheral blood, obtained on day 0 of AZD1222 vaccination. In nucleotides, the CDR3 is TGTGCCATCAGGGAGAATTCACCCCTCCACTTT. It is translated as CAIRENSPLHF.